The clone carrying this TCR beta chain was counted between two and nine times. This entry comes from a study of radiotherapy plus CTLA-4 blockade in lung cancer. Germline-derived CDR1 and CDR2 are MNHNY and SVGAGI (reference sequence). V shed 5 bases and J 3 bases; nucleotides not matched to a gene: 8. This CDR3 is built from 16 residues. Sequenced by immunoSEQ multiplex PCR; TCRdb stores in-frame clones only, minus some. The sample includes more than 75,000 clones, approximately 79% of them seen just once. This sequence joins TRBV6-6 and TRBJ2-3, with 10 bases fitting TRBD1. The specimen was peripheral blood, collected from a patient treated with radiotherapy plus ipilimumab. The receptor was derived from a human donor with non-small cell lung cancer that progressed on radiotherapy plus ipilimumab. In nucleotides, the CDR3 is TGTGCCAGCAGTAAAAATCCGGGACAGGGGACAGATACGCAGTATTTT. This translates into CASSKNPGQGTDTQYF.